This T cell receptor (beta chain) originates from a study of CD8 T cells in Susac syndrome. Negative isolation was used for CD8+ and CD4+ T cells and FACS enrichment for TEMRA cells. Reverse transcription of 0.5 to 1 ug RNA was performed with random hexamers. TCRdb reanalysed the immunoSEQ multiplex PCR reads using MiXCR and keeps one entry per CDR3 protein. The table lists hundreds of thousands of distinct CDR3 sequences, about 90% of them singletons. The TCR sequence derives from a human donor with multiple sclerosis. The sequenced material came from CD8+ T cells from PBMCs.

The CDR3 DNA reads as TGTGCCAGTAGCGGGAGGAACACAGATACGCAGTATTTT. This gives the protein CASSGRNTDTQYF. The chain employs TRBV7-9 and TRBJ2-3; TRBD2 agrees at 10 bases. This CDR3 contains 13 residues. V lost 9 bases to trimming and J lost 2 bases; unmatched junction nucleotides: 2. CDR1 is SEHNR and CDR2 is FQNEAQ in the germline V gene (reference sequence).